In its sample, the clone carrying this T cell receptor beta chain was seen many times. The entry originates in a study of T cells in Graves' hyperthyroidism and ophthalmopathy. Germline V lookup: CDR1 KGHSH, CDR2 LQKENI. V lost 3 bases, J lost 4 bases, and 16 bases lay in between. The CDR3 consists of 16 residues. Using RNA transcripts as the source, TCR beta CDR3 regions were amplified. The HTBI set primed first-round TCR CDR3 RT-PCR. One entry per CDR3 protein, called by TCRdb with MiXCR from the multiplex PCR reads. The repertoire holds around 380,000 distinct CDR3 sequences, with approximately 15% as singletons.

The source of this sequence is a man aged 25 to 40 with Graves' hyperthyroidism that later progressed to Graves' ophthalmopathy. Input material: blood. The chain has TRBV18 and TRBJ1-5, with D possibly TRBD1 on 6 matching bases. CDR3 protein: CASSPWGATGNQPQHF. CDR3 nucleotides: TGTGCCAGCTCACCTTGGGGGGCCACGGGAAATCAGCCCCAGCATTTT. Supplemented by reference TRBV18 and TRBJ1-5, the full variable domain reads NAGVMQNPRHLVRRRGQEARLRCSPMKGHSHVYWYRQLPEEGLKFMVYLQKENIIDESGMPKERFSAEFPKEGPSILRIQQVVRGDSAAYFCASSPWGATGNQPQHFGDGTRLSIL.